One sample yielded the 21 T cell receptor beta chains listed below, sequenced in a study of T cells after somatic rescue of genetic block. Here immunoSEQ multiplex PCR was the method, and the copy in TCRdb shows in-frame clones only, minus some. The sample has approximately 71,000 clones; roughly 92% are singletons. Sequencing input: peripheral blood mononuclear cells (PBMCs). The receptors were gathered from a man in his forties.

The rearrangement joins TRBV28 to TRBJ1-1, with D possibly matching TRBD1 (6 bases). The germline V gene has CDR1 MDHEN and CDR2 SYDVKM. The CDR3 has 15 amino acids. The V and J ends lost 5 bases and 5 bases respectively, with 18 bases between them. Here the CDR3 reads CASSPPQGWRTEAFF. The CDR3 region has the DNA TGTGCCAGCAGTCCTCCACAGGGATGGCGGACTGAAGCTTTCTTT.

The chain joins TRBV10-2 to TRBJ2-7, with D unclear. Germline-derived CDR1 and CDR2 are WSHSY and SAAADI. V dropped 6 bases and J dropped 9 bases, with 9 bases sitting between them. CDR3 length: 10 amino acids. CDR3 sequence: CASRGSLQYF. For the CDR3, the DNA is TGCGCCAGCAGGGGTAGTTTGCAGTACTTC.

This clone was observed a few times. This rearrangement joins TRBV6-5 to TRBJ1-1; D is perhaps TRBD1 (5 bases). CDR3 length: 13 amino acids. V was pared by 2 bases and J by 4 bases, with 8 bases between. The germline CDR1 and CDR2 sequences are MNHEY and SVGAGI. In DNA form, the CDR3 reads TGTGCCAGCAGTTACGGGGGGGTCACTGAAGCTTTCTTT. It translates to CASSYGGVTEAFF.

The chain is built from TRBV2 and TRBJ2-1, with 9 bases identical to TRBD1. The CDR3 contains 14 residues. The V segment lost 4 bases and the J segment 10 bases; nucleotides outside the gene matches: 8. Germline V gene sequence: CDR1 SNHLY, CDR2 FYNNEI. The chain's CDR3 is CASSVGTGTTEQFF. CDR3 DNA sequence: TGTGCCAGCAGTGTGGGGACAGGGACTACCGAGCAGTTCTTC.

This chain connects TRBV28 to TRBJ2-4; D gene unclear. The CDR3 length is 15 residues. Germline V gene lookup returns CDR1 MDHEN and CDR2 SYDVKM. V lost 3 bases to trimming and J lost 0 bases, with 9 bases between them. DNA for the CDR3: TGTGCCAGCAGTTTTTCGGCAGTAGCCAAAAACATTCAGTACTTC. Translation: CASSFSAVAKNIQYF.

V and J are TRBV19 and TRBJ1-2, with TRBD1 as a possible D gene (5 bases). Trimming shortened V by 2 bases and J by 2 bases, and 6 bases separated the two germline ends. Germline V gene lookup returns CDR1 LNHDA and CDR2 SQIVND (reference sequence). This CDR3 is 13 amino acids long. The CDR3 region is CASSITGNYGYTF. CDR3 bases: TGTGCCAGTAGTATAACAGGAAACTATGGCTACACCTTC.

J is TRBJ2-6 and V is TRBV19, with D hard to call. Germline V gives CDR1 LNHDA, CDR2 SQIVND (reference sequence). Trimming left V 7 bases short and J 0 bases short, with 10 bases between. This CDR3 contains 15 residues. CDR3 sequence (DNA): TGTGCCAGTACCTTCCGTCCCTCTGGGGCCAACGTCCTGACTTTC. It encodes CASTFRPSGANVLTF.

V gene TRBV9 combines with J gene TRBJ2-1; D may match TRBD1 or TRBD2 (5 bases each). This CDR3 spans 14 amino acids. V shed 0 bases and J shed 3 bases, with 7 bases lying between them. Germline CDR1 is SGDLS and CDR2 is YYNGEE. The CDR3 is CASSVVGDYNEQFF. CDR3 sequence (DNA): TGTGCCAGCAGCGTAGTGGGGGACTACAATGAGCAGTTCTTC.

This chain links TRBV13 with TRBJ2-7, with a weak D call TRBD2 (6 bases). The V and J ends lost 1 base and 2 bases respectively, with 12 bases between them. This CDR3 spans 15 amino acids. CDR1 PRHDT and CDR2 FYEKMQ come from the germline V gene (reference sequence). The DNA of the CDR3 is TGTGCCAGCAGCTTAGCCACGGACTATCCCTACGAGCAGTACTTC. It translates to CASSLATDYPYEQYF.

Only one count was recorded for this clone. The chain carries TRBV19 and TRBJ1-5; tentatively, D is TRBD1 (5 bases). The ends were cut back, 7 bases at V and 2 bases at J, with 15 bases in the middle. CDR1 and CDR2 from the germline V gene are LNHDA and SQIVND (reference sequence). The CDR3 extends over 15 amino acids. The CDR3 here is CASMFMGRGNQPQHF. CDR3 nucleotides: TGTGCCAGTATGTTCATGGGCAGGGGCAATCAGCCCCAGCATTTT.

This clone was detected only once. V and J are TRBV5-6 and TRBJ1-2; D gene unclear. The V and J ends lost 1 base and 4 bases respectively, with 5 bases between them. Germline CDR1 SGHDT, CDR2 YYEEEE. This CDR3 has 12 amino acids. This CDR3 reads CASSLSGYGYTF. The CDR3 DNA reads TGTGCCAGCAGCTTGTCCGGCTATGGCTACACCTTC.

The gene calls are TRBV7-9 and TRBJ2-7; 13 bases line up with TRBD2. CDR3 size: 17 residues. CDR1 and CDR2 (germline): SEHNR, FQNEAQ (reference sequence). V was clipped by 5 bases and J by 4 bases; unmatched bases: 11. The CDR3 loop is CASSQGTGGLAGYEQYF. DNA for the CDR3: TGTGCCAGCAGCCAGGGGACGGGGGGACTAGCGGGATACGAGCAGTACTTC.

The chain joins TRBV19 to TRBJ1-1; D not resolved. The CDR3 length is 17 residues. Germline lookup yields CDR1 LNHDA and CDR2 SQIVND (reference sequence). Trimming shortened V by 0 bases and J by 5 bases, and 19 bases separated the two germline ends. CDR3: CASSIDWSSRSGTEAFF. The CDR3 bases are TGTGCCAGTAGTATAGATTGGTCTAGCAGGTCCGGTACTGAAGCTTTCTTT. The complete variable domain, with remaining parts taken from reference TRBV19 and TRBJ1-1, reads DGGITQSPKYLFRKEGQNVTLSCEQNLNHDAMYWYRQDPGQGLRLIYYSQIVNDFQKGDIAEGYSVSREKKESFPLTVTSAQKNPTAFYLCASSIDWSSRSGTEAFFGQGTRLTVV.

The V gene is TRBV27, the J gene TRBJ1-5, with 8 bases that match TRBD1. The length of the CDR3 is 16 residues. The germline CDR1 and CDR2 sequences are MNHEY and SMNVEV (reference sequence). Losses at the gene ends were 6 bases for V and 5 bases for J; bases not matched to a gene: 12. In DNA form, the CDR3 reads TGTGCCAGCAGGTCGGGGGGTGGACAGGGCGATCAGCCCCAGCATTTT. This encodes CASRSGGGQGDQPQHF.

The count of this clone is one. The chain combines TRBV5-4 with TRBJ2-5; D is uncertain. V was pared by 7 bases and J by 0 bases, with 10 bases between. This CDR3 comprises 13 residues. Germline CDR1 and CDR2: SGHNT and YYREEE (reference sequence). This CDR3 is CASCKENQETQYF. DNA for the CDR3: TGTGCCAGCTGCAAGGAAAACCAAGAGACCCAGTACTTC.

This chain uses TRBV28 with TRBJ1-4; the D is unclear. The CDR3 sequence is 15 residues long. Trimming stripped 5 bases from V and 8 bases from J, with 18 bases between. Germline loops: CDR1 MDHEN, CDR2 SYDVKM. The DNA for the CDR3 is TGTGCCAGCAGTCCCATGTCAACCGGGAAGGAAAAACTGTTTTTT. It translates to CASSPMSTGKEKLFF. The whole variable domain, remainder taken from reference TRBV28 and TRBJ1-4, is DVKVTQSSRYLVKRTGEKVFLECVQDMDHENMFWYRQDPGLGLRLIYFSYDVKMKEKGDIPEGYSVSREKKERFSLILESASTNQTSMYLCASSPMSTGKEKLFFGSGTQLSVL.

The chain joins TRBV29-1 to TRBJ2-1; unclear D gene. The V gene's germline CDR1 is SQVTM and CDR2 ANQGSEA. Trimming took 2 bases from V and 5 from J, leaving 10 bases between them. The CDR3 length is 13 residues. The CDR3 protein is CSVEKWADNEQFF. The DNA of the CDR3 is TGCAGCGTTGAAAAATGGGCCGACAATGAGCAGTTCTTC.

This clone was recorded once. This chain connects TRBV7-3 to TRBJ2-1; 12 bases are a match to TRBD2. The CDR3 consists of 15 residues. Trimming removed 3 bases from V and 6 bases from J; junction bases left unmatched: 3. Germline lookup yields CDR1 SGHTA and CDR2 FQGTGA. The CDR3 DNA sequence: TGTGCCAGCAGCTTCCTAGCGGGGGGGCCCAATGAGCAGTTCTTC. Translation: CASSFLAGGPNEQFF.

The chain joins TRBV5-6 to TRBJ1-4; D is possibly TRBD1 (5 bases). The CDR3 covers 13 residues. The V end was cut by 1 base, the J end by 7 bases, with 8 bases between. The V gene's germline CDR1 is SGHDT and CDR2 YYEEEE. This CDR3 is CASSLTGGEKLFF. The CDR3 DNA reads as TGTGCCAGCAGCTTGACAGGAGGTGAAAAACTGTTTTTT.

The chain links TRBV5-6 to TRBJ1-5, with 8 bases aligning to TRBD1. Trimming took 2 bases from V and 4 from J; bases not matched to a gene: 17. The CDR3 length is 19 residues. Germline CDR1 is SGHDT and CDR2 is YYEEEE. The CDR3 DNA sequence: TGTGCCAGCAGCTTCACCGGGACAGGATCCAAGCTAAGGAATCAGCCCCAGCATTTT. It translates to CASSFTGTGSKLRNQPQHF.

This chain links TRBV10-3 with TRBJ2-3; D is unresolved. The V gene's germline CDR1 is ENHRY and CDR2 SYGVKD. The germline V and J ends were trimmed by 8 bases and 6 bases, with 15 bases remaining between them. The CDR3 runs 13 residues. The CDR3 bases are TGTGCCATCGGGCTGGACGAAACTGATACGCAGTATTTT. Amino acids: CAIGLDETDTQYF.